Here is one T cell receptor (beta chain) with its context. Its specificity is unknown. One junction end does not reproduce the germline sequence, and a read error may be involved. This sample was included in a study of tumor-infiltrating lymphocytes in primary liver carcinoma. Study-wide context: Surgeons treated the primary liver carcinoma of the patients by surgical resection. Staging placed the tumors at T1-T3 N0M0, and they measured about 4 to 10 cm across.

With a constant-region primer, TCR beta cDNA was made from 450 to 650 ng of total RNA. Three-round nested multiplex PCR performed with slightly modified ARM-PCR produced the TCR beta libraries. A C-beta reverse primer and TRBV1-TRBV30 forward primers served in each of the first two PCR rounds, at approximately 10 cycles apiece. One entry per CDR3 protein, called by TCRdb with MiXCR from the multiplex PCR reads. The sample lists over 250,000 distinct CDR3 sequences, roughly three fifths occurring once. Blood RNA came from unsorted whole blood; germline DNA was also extracted. In advance of surgery, 3 to 4.5 milliliters of peripheral blood were collected. Germline V gene data show CDR1 as MNHNY and CDR2 as SVGAGI (reference sequence). The CDR3 sequence is 17 residues long. Study-level findings and limits: Unsorted bulk sampling ruled out any CD4+ versus CD8+ repertoire comparison.

V and J are TRBV6-6 and TRBJ2-7; 7 bases agree with TRBD2. The sample consisted of peripheral blood. The origin of this receptor is a woman aged 25 to 39 with primary liver carcinoma and hepatitis B virus infection. The CDR3 bases are TGTGCCAGCAGTTACTCGCGACTAGAGGGAGGGCCCTACGAGCATTACTTC. Amino acids: CASSYSRLEGGPYEHYF.